What follows are 5 T cell receptor beta chains derived from one specimen sequenced in a study of T cell repertoires in cytomegalovirus infection. For these receptors, no antigen is known. One entry per CDR3 protein results from TCRdb running MiXCR on the reads. The sample includes around 710,000 distinct CDR3 sequences, under 35% of them seen just once. The material was cultured CD8+ T cells from PBMCs, obtained from culture after CMV antigen stimulation. The source of these receptors is a human donor in good health (CMV status not recorded). Some clones in this sample may be carry-over from other donors' samples.

In its sample, this clonotype was seen many times. The chain couples TRBV6-1 to TRBJ2-2, with D tentatively TRBD2 (6 bases). V dropped 6 bases and J dropped 2 bases, with 19 bases sitting between them. This CDR3 is built from 17 residues. Germline loops: CDR1 MNHNS, CDR2 SASEGT. This chain's CDR3 is CASREPGGNSNTGELFF. Written as DNA, the CDR3 is TGTGCCAGCAGGGAACCCGGCGGGAACAGTAACACCGGGGAGCTGTTTTTT.

This clonotype was observed a few times. The chain has TRBV11-3 and TRBJ1-5; D might be TRBD1 (5 bases). The germline CDR1 and CDR2 sequences are SGHNT and YENEEA. Trimming removed 6 bases from V and 0 bases from J, with 15 bases in between. There are 16 residues in the CDR3. CDR3 nucleotides: TGTGCCAGCAGTTTATCTGACAGAATTAGCAATCAGCCCCAGCATTTT. It is translated as CASSLSDRISNQPQHF.

The chain recombines TRBV14 with TRBJ1-2; 10 nucleotides line up with TRBD1. V was clipped by 8 bases and J by 4 bases; unmatched bases: 4. This CDR3 spans 13 amino acids. The germline V gene encodes CDR1 SGHDN and CDR2 FVKESK. CDR3 DNA: TGTGCCAGCGGGACAGGGGTTGGCTATGGCTACACCTTC. This codes for CASGTGVGYGYTF.

V usage is TRBV9 and J usage is TRBJ1-1; 7 positions match TRBD1. V shed 2 bases, J shed 4 bases, and the junction held 5 bases outside the gene matches. This CDR3 contains 14 residues. CDR1 and CDR2 from the germline V gene are SGDLS and YYNGEE. The CDR3 region is CASSVRDSPTEAFF. The CDR3 DNA is TGTGCCAGCAGCGTCCGGGACAGCCCCACTGAAGCTTTCTTT.

CDR3 bases: TGTGCCAGCAGTTTAGTACCCGATCAGCCCCAGCATTTT. It codes for CASSLVPDQPQHF. This chain connects TRBV12-3 or TRBV12-4 to TRBJ1-5; D not certain. The CDR3 totals 13 residues. V dropped 1 base and J dropped 5 bases, with 6 bases sitting between them.